This T cell receptor (beta chain) comes out of a study of blood T cells in healthy people across ages. Background on the study: Template-switching capture recovered about one barcoded beta molecule per two T cells. Points from the study as a whole: Strong correlation existed between TCR beta diversity and naive T cell percentage.

Concerning this clonotype itself: Antigen: not known.

CDR1 is SQVTM and CDR2 is ANQGSEA in the germline V gene. V was pared by 5 bases and J by 3 bases, with 9 bases of the junction left unmatched. The CDR3 extends over 14 amino acids. Together with a sample-barcoded 5' primer, a J-beta primer mix was included in a second PCR lasting about 6 to 11 cycles. TCRdb re-derived calls from the 5' RACE reads in MiXCR, one entry per CDR3 protein. This table has around 700,000 distinct CDR3 sequences, 20% to 30% appearing once. These data also formed part of another study, on T cells of mothers and their children. That source notes: Added by the second PCR's M1S primer were sample barcodes and 2-4 random nucleotides. There were over 9 million TCR beta CDR3 reads from each mother and several million from each child.

This chain uses TRBV29-1 with TRBJ2-5, with 7 bases identical to TRBD1. The clonotype comes from a boy aged 5-17 years in good health. The sequenced sample consisted of blood. The CDR3 loop is CSVTSHRGEETQYF. DNA for the CDR3: TGCAGCGTTACATCCCACAGGGGTGAAGAGACCCAGTACTTC. Full variable domain (rest looked up from reference TRBV29-1 and TRBJ2-5): SAVISQKPSRDICQRGTSLTIQCQVDSQVTMMFWYRQQPGQSLTLIATANQGSEATYESGFVIDKFPISRPNLTFSTLTVSNMSPEDSSIYLCSVTSHRGEETQYFGPGTRLLVL.